The clone carrying this TCR beta chain was seen once. Its antigen is undetermined. A read error may account for a junction end that differs from germline. This sample was included in a study of T-cell reconstitution after alpha-beta-depleted transplantation in children. The CDR3 spans 16 residues. Germline V gene lookup returns CDR1 DFQATT and CDR2 SNEGSKA (reference sequence). Unique molecular identifiers featured in how the TCRbeta library was prepared. Using its own MiXCR run on the PCR reads, TCRdb lists one record per CDR3 protein. The table shows 450,000 to 550,000 distinct CDR3 sequences, with about 10% occurring only once. Study-wide findings and caveats: T-cell numbers and diversity one year post-transplant derived largely from freshly generated T cells. Diversity of TCRbeta at day 60 was high in some patients, arising from surviving recipient T cells and thymic progenitors.

The source material was PBMCs, mostly from graft donor cells, sampled 180 days after TCRalphabeta/CD19-depleted stem cell transplant. The origin of this receptor is a female patient younger than 10 who had a stem cell transplant for aplastic anemia, so the T cells may come from the graft donor. The rearrangement links TRBV20-1 to TRBJ1-5; D may be TRBD1 (6 bases). For the CDR3, the DNA is TGCTGTGCTAGAGACCCAGGGGATGGAAGCAATCAGCCCCAGCATTTT. It yields the protein CCARDPGDGSNQPQHF.